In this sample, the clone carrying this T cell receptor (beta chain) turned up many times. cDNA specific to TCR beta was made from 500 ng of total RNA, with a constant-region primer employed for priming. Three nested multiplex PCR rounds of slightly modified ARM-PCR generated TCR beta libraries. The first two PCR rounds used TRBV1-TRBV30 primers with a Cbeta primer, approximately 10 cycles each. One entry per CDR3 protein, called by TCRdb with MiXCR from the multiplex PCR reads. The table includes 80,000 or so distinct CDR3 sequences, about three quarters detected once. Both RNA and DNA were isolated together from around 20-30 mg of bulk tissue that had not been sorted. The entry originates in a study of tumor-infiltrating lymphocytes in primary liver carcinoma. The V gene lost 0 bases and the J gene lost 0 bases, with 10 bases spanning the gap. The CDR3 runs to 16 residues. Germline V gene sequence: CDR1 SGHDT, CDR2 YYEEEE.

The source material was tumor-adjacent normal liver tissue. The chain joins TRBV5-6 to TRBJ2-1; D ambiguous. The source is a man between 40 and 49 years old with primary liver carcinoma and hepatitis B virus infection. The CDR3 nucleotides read TGTGCCAGCAGCTTGGCGGGTGAAAGCTCCTACAATGAGCAGTTCTTC. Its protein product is CASSLAGESSYNEQFF.